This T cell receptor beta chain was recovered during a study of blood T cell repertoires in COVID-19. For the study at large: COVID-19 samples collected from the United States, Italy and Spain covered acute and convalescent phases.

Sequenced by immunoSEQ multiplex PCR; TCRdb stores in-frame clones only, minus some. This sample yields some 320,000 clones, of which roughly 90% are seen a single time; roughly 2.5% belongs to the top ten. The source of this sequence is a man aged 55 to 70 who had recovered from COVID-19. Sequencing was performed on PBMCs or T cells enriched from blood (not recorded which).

CDR3 residues: CASSYSDRNQPQHF. The CDR3 nucleotides are TGTGCCAGCAGTTACTCAGACAGGAATCAGCCCCAGCATTTT. The chain links TRBV6-2 or TRBV6-3 to TRBJ1-5; D might be TRBD1 (6 bases). In germline, CDR1 is MNHEY, CDR2 SVGEGT. V dropped 0 bases and J dropped 4 bases, with 7 bases sitting between them. The CDR3 totals 14 residues.